Sequencing of this T cell receptor (beta chain) was carried out in a study of blood T cell repertoires in COVID-19. Original analysis: Counts of nucleated cells, estimated from reference gene primer amplification, were obtained. The protocol was immunoSEQ multiplex PCR, while the TCRdb copy is restricted to in-frame clones and leaves out a portion. V, J and clone size derive from that table, while D and trimming were established from the DNA sequence. The sample consists of about 240,000 clones, roughly 85% of them appearing once. The CDR3 has 15 amino acids. Germline CDR1 MNHEY, CDR2 SVGAGI. V gave up 0 bases and J gave up 4 bases; unmatched junction bases: 5.

This receptor was obtained from a woman aged 18-29 years with acute or convalescent COVID-19. V usage is TRBV6-5 and J usage is TRBJ2-7, with TRBD2 identical over 8 bases. The source material was peripheral blood. The CDR3 sequence is CASSYSGLAPYEQYF. The CDR3 DNA reads as TGTGCCAGCAGTTACTCCGGACTAGCTCCGTACGAGCAGTACTTC.